This TCR beta chain was profiled in a study of blood T cell repertoires in COVID-19. Study background: Sites in the United States, Italy and Spain provided acute and convalescent COVID-19 samples. PBMCs, B-cell-depleted T cells, or T cells provided the cDNA or gDNA that made up the material.

Some clones are missing from TCRdb's copy, which holds only in-frame ones; the method was immunoSEQ multiplex PCR. Among under 250,000 clones listed, more than 65% were seen once. The CDR3 runs to 13 residues. Germline V lookup: CDR1 MNHEY, CDR2 SVGAGI. The V end was cut by 0 bases, the J end by 6 bases, with 9 bases between. This clone showed up just once. The genes are TRBV6-5 and TRBJ2-7; TRBD2 is a possible D gene (5 bases). Material for sequencing was peripheral blood. This clonotype originated in a human donor in a cohort sampled during active COVID-19. The CDR3 spells CASSYSVEGEQYF. The CDR3 DNA reads TGTGCCAGCAGTTACTCAGTTGAGGGCGAGCAGTACTTC.